The 2 T cell receptor beta chains given below trace back to one sample, sequenced in a study of T cell changes during pregnancy in multiple sclerosis. Sequenced by immunoSEQ multiplex PCR; TCRdb stores in-frame clones only, minus some. This sample yields over 65,000 clones, of which around 90% are seen a single time; around 1.8% belongs to the top ten. The material sequenced was peripheral blood, taken in the first trimester of pregnancy. The receptors stem from a female donor in good health, enrolled as a control in a pregnancy study.

The chain is built from TRBV4-2 and TRBJ1-5; the match to TRBD1 covers 8 bases. The CDR3 is 17 residues long. Germline CDR1 reads LGHNA; CDR2 reads YNFKEQ. V shed 2 bases, J shed 3 bases, and the junction held 9 bases outside the gene matches. Here the CDR3 reads CASSQIGPGGSNQPQHF. CDR3 nucleotide sequence: TGTGCCAGCAGCCAAATCGGGCCAGGGGGCTCCAATCAGCCCCAGCATTTT.

The V gene is TRBV5-1, the J gene TRBJ1-2; 7 positions agree with TRBD1. Germline lookup yields CDR1 SGHRS and CDR2 YFSETQ. The V gene end was trimmed by 4 bases and the J gene end by 5 bases; junction bases not matched to a gene: 11. This CDR3 region has 15 residues. This CDR3 reads CASSKDRSALYGYTF. The CDR3 DNA reads TGCGCCAGCAGCAAGGACAGGTCCGCCCTGTATGGCTACACCTTC.